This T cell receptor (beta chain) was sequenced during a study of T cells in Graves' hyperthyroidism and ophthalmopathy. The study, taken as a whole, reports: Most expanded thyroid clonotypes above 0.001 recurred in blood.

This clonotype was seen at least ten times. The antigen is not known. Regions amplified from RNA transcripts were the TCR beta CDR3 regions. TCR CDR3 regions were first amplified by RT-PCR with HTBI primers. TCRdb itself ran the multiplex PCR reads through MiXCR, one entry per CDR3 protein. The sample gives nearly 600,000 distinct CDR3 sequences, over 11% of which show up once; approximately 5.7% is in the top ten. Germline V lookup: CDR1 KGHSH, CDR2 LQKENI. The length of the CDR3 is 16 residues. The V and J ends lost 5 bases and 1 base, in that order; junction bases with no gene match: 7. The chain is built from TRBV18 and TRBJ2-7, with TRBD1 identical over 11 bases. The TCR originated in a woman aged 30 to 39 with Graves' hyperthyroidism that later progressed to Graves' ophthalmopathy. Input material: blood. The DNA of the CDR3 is TGTGCCAGCTCATCTGGACAGGGGGCGTCGTCCTACGAGCAGTACTTC. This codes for CASSSGQGASSYEQYF.